This T cell receptor beta chain appears in the sequencing data of a study of blood T cell repertoires in COVID-19. As for the study in general: Specimens from acute and convalescent COVID-19 originated in the United States, Italy and Spain.

The CDR3 sequence is 13 residues long. V was clipped by 3 bases and J by 0 bases, with 9 bases between them. CDR1 and CDR2 from the germline V gene are DFQATT and SNEGSKA (reference sequence). Authors' methods: Scientists estimated how many nucleated cells there were by amplifying reference gene primers. Assay: immunoSEQ multiplex PCR; the TCRdb copy retains only in-frame clones and omits some. That table is the source of V, J and clone size, and D and trimming were worked out from the DNA. The sample shows roughly 19,000 clones, around 88% of them seen only once. The participants were between roughly 18 and 90 years old and came from under 25 US areas. Recovered status applied to Cohort 3 donors who had two consecutive negative PCRs. It also applied to those with clearance or with symptom resolution.

The specimen sequenced was PBMCs or T cells enriched from blood (not recorded which). This rearrangement joins TRBV20-1 to TRBJ2-7; D gene ambiguous. The clonotype originates from a woman aged 25 to 39 who had recovered from COVID-19. The CDR3 protein is CSASFRSSYEQYF. CDR3 nucleotide sequence: TGCAGTGCTAGTTTCAGGTCCTCCTACGAGCAGTACTTC.